The TCR beta chain described here comes from a study of shared clonotypes between healthy human individuals. Whole-study context: Ranging from 18 to 49 in age, donors were two women and three men.

On this clone: Antigen specificity is unknown.

Regarding the study as a whole: Rarefaction indicated that sorted-subset sequencing remained incomplete although depth was large.

The V end lost 8 bases, the J end lost 3 bases, and 17 bases lay between the germline ends. Germline lookup yields CDR1 MNHEY and CDR2 SMNVEV (reference sequence). The CDR3 consists of 15 residues. Naive CD8 cells were CD45RO-negative, positively selected for CCR7, excluding terminally differentiated effector memory CD45RA+ cells. Sequenced by immunoSEQ multiplex PCR; TCRdb stores in-frame clones only, minus some. The data hold millions of clones, with about 93% observed a single time. This clonotype was sampled from a young man in good health. Some clones in this sample may be carry-over from other donors' samples. This chain uses TRBV27 with TRBJ2-1; weak D call: TRBD2 (6 bases). Sequenced sample: naive CD8+ T cells from PBMCs. Here the CDR3 reads CASAALSGLYNEQFF. The CDR3 region has the DNA TGTGCCAGCGCAGCCTTGAGCGGGCTCTACAATGAGCAGTTCTTC.